This TCR beta chain was identified in a study of read filtering for tumor transcriptome and immune sequencing. Background on the study: By R-ISS, stages I, II and III held 8, 16 and 7 patients.

Every patient had bone marrow sampled while the disease was active. At least ten counts were recorded for this clonotype. The library was built from roughly 400 ng RNA with molecular barcoded adaptors for alpha/delta and beta/gamma chains. TCRdb itself ran the reads through MiXCR, one entry per CDR3 protein. Of 40,000 to 50,000 distinct CDR3 sequences listed, 13% were seen once; the top ten hold approximately 28%. The source of this sequence is a donor at least 40 years old with multiple myeloma. Sequencing was carried out using a population of CD138-negative cells sorted from bone marrow.

The CDR3 here is CASSSEGQTTSTDTQYF. The CDR3 bases are TGTGCCAGCAGCTCAGAGGGACAGACAACTAGCACAGATACGCAGTATTTT. The chain is built from TRBV11-2 and TRBJ2-3; the match to TRBD1 covers 7 bases. CDR1 is SGHAT, CDR2 FQNNGV, per germline. The CDR3 is 17 residues long. V shed 4 bases and J 0 bases; nucleotides not matched to a gene: 10.